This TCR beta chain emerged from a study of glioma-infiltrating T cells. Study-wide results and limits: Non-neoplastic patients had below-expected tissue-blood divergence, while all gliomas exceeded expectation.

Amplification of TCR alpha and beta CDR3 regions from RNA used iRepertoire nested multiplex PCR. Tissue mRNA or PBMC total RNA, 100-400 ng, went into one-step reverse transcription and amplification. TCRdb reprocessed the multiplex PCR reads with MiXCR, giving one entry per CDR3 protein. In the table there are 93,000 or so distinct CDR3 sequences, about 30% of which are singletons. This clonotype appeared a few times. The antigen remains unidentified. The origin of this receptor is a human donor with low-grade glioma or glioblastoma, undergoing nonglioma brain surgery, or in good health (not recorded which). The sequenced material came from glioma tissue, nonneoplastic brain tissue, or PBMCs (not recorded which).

The CDR3 spells CASSTRGGTDTQYF. The CDR3 DNA reads TGTGCCAGTAGTACGAGGGGGGGCACAGATACGCAGTATTTT. This chain uses TRBV19 with TRBJ2-3; D assignment may be TRBD1 or TRBD2 (6 bases each). CDR1 and CDR2 (germline): LNHDA, SQIVND (reference sequence). V lost 4 bases and J lost 1, with 9 bases in between. The CDR3 is made up of 14 amino acids.